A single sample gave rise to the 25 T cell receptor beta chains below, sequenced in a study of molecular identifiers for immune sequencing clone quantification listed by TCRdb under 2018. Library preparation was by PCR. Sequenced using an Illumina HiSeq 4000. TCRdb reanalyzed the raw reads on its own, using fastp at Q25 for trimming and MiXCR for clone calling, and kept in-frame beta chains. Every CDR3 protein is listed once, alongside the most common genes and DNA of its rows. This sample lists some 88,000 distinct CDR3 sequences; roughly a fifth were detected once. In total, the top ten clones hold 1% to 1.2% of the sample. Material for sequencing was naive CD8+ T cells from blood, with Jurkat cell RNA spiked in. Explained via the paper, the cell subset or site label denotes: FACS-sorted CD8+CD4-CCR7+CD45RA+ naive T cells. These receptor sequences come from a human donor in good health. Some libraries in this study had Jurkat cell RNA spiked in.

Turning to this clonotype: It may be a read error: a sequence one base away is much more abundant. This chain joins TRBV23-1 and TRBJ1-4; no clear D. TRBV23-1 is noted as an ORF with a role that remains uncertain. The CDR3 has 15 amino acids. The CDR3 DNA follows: TGCGCCACCAGTCAATCGTCCACAACTAATGAAAAACTGTTTTTT. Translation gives CATSQSSTTNEKLFF.

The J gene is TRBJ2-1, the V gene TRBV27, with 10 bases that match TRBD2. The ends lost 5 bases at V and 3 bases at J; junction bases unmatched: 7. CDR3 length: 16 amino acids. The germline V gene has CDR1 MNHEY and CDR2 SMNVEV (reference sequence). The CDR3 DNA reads TGTGCCAGCAGTGCCCCAGCGGGGGGGTTCTACAATGAGCAGTTCTTC. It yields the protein CASSAPAGGFYNEQFF.

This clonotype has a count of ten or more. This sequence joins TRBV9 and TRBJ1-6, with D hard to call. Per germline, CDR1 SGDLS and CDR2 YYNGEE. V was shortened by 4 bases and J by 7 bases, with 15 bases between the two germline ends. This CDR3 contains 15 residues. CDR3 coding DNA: TGTGCCAGCAGCCCCAGCCTGACGGTAAATTCACCCCTCCACTTT. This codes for CASSPSLTVNSPLHF.

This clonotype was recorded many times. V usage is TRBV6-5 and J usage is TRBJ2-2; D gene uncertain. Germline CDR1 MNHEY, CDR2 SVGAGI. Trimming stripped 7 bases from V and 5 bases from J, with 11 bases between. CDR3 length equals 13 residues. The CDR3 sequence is CASTLDPTGELFF. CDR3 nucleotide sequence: TGTGCCAGCACCCTCGACCCGACCGGGGAGCTGTTTTTT.

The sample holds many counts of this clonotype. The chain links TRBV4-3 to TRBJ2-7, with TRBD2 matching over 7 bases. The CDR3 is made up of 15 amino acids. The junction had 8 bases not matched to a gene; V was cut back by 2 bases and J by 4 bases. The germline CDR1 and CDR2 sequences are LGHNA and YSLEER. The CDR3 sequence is CASSQFPGLPYEQYF. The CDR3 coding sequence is TGCGCCAGCAGCCAATTCCCGGGACTACCTTACGAGCAGTACTTC.

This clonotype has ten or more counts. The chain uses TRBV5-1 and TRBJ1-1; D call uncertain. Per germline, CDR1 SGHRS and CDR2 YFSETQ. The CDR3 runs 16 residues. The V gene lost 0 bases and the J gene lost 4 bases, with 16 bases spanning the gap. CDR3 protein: CASSLGRSSLGTEAFF. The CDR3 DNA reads TGCGCCAGCAGCTTGGGCAGGTCCTCCCTAGGCACTGAAGCTTTCTTT.

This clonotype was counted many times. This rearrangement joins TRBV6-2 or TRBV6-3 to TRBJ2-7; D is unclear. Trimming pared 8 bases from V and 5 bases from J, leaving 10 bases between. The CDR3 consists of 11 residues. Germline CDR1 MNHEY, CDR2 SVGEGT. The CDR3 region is CASHGVHEQYF. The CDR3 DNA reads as TGTGCCAGCCATGGAGTGCACGAGCAGTACTTC.

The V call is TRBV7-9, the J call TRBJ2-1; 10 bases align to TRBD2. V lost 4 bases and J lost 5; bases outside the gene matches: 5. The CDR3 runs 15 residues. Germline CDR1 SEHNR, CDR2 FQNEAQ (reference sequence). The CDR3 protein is CASSSSGSLDNEQFF. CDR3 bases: TGTGCCAGCAGCTCTAGCGGGAGTCTCGACAATGAGCAGTTCTTC.

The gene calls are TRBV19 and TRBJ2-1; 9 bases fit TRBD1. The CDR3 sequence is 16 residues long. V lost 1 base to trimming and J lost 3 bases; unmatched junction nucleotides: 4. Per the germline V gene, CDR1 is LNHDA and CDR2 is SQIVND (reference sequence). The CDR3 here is CASSIGDRAFYNEQFF. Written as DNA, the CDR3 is TGTGCCAGTAGTATAGGGGACAGGGCGTTCTACAATGAGCAGTTCTTC.

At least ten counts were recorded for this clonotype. The CDR3 loop is CAWGSGAARDQYF. The CDR3 bases are TGTGCCTGGGGCTCTGGGGCCGCACGGGACCAGTACTTC. This sequence joins TRBV30 and TRBJ2-5; D is possibly TRBD1 or TRBD2 (5 bases each). There are 13 residues in the CDR3. The V end was cut by 5 bases, the J end by 10 bases, with 20 bases between. Germline values: CDR1 GTSNPN, CDR2 SVGIG (reference sequence).

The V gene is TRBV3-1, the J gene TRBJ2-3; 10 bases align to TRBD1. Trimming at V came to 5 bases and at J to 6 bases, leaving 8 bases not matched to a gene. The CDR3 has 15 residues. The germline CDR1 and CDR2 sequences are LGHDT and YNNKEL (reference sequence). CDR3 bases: TGTGCCAGCAGCGGGCCCGGGACAGGGGAGGATACGCAGTATTTT. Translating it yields CASSGPGTGEDTQYF.

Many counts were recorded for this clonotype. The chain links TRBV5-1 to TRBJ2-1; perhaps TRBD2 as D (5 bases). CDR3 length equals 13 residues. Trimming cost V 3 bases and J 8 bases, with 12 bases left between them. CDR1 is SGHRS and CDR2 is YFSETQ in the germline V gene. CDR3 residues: CASSWASGDEQFF. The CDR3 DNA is TGCGCCAGCAGCTGGGCGTCCGGGGATGAGCAGTTCTTC.

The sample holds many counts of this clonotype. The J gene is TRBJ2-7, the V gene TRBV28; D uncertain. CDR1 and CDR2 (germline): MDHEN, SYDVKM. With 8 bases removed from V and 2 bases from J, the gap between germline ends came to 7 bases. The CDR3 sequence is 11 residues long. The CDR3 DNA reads TGTGCCAGCGGGGATACCTACGAGCAGTACTTC. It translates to CASGDTYEQYF.

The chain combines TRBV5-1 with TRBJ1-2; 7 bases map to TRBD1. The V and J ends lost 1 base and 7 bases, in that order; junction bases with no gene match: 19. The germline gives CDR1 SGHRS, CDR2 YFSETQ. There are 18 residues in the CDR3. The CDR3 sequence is CASSLRPGQTVKGSGYTF. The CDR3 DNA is TGCGCCAGCAGCTTGCGTCCGGGACAGACAGTTAAGGGGTCTGGCTACACCTTC.

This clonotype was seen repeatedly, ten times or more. The CDR3 DNA reads as TGTGCCAGCAGCGCGCTAGCGTCGAGTGAGCAGTTCTTC. Translating gives CASSALASSEQFF. This chain joins TRBV7-3 and TRBJ2-1; weak D call: TRBD2 (6 bases). Between the trimmed V and J ends, which lost 5 bases and 9 bases, there was a span of 14 bases. The CDR3 is made up of 13 amino acids. CDR1 SGHTA and CDR2 FQGTGA come from the germline V gene.

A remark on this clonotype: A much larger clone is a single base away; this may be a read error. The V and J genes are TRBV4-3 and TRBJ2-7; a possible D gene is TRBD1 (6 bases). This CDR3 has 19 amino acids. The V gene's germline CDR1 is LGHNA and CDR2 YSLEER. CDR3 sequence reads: CASSQELIAPGTTGYGQYF. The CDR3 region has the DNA TGCGCCAGCAGCCAAGAATTGATAGCGCCCGGGACAACCGGCTACGGGCAGTACTTC.

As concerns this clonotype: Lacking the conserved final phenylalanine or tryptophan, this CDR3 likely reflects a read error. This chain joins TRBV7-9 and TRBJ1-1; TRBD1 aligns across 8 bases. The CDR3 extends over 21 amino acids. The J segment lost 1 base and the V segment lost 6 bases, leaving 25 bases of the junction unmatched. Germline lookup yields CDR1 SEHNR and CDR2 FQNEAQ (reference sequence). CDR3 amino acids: CASRSPRNRDRTIRRNTEAFL. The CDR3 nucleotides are TGTGCCAGCAGGTCCCCCCGTAATCGGGACAGGACCATCAGACGGAACACTGAAGCTTTCCTT.

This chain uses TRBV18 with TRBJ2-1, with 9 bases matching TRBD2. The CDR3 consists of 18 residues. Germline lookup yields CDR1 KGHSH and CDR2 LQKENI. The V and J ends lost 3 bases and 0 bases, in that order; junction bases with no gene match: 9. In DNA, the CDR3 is TGTGCCAGCTCACCCGCCCTAGCGGGGATGAGCTCCTACAATGAGCAGTTCTTC. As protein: CASSPALAGMSSYNEQFF.

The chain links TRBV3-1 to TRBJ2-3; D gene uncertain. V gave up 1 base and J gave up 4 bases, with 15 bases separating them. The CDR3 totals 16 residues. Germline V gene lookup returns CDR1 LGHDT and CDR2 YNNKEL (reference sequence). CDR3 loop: CASSQGPPIKPDTQYF. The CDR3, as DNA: TGTGCCAGCAGCCAAGGTCCCCCGATAAAACCAGATACGCAGTATTTT.

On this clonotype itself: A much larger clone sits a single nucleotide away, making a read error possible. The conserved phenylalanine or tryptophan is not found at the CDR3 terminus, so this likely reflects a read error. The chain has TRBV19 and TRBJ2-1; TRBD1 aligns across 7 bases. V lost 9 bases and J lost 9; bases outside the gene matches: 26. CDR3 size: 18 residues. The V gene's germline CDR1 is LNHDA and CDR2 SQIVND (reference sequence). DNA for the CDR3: TGTGCCAGCAGCCGGGACAGCCCTAACTCTTTCACACGCGGTGAGCAGTTCTCC. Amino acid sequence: CASSRDSPNSFTRGEQFS.

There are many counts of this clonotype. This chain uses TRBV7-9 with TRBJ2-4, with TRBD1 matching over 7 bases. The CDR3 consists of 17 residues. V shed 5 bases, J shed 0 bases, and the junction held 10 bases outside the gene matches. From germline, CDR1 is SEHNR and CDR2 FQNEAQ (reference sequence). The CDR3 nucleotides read TGTGCCAGCAGCGTCCGGGACAGTCATCTAGCCAAAAACATTCAGTACTTC. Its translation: CASSVRDSHLAKNIQYF.

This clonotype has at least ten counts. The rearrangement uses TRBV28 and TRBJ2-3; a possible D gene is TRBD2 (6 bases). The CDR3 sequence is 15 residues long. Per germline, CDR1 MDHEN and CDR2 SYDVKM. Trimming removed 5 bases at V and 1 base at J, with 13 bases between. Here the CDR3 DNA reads TGTGCCAGCAGTCCCCGGGACTGGGGCACAGATACGCAGTATTTT. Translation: CASSPRDWGTDTQYF.

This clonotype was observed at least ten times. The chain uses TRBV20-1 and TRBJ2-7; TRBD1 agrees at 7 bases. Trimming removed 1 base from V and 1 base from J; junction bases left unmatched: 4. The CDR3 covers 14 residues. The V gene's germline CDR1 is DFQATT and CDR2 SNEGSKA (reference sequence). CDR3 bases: TGCAGTGCTAGAGGACGGGACAGATCCTACGAGCAGTACTTC. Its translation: CSARGRDRSYEQYF.

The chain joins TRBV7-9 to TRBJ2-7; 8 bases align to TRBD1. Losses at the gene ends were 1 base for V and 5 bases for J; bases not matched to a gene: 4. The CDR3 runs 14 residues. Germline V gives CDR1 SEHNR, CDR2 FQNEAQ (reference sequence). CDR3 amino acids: CASSLGTGTHEQYF. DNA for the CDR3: TGTGCCAGCAGCTTAGGGACAGGGACCCACGAGCAGTACTTC.

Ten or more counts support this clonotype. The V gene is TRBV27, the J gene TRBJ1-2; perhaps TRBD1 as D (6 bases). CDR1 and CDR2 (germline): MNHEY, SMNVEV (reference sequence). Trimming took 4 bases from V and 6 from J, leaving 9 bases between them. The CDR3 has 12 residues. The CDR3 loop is CASSSGQNGYTF. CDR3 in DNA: TGTGCCAGCAGTTCCGGACAGAATGGCTACACCTTC.